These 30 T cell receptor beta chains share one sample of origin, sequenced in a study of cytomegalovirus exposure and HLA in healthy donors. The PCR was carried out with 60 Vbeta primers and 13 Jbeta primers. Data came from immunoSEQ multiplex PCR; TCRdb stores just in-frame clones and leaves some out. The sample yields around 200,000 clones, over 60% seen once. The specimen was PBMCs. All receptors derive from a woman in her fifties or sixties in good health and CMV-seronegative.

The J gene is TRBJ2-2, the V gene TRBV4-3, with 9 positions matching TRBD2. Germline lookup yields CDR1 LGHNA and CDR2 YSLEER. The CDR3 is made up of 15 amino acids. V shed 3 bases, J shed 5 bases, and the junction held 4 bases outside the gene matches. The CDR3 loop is CASSQVAGVTGELFF. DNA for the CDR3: TGCGCCAGCAGCCAGGTAGCGGGAGTAACCGGGGAGCTGTTTTTT.

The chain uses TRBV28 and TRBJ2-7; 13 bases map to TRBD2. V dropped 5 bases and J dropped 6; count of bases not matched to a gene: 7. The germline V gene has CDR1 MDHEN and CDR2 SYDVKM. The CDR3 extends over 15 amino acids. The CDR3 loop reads CASSTTSGRAGEQYF. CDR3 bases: TGTGCCAGCAGTACCACTAGCGGGAGGGCCGGCGAGCAGTACTTC.

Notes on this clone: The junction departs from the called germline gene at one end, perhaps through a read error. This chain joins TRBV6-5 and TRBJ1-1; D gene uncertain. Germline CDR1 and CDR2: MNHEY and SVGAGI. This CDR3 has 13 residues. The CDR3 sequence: CAGSYGRNTEAFF. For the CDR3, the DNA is TGTGCCGGCAGTTACGGGCGGAACACTGAAGCTTTCTTT.

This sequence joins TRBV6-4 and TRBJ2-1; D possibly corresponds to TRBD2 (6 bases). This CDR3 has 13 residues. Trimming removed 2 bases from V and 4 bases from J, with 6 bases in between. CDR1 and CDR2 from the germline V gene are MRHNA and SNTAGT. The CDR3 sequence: CASSDGTYNEQFF. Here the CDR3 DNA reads TGTGCCAGCAGTGACGGGACTTACAATGAGCAGTTCTTC.

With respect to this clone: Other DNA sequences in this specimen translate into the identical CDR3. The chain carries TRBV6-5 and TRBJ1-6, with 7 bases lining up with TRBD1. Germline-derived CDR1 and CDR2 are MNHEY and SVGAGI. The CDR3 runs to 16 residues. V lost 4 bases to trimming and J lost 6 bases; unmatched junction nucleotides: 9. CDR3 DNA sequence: TGTGCCAGCAGTTCCGACCTCGACAGGGTTAATTCACCCCTCCACTTT. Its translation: CASSSDLDRVNSPLHF.

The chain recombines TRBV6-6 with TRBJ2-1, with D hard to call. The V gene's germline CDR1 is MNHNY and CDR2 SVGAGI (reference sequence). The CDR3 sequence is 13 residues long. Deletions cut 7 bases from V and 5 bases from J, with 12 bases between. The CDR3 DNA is TGTGCCAGCACCGAACCACAAAACAATGAGCAGTTCTTC. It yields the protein CASTEPQNNEQFF.

The DNA of the CDR3 is TGTGCCAGCTCACCCACCGGGAGCCTTTCCTACGAGCAGTACTTC. Amino acids: CASSPTGSLSYEQYF. The chain carries TRBV18 and TRBJ2-7; D might be TRBD2 (6 bases). This CDR3 has 15 residues. V was pared by 3 bases and J by 1 base, with 13 bases between. Germline V lookup: CDR1 KGHSH, CDR2 LQKENI. The whole variable domain, filled in from reference TRBV18 and TRBJ2-7, reads NAGVMQNPRHLVRRRGQEARLRCSPMKGHSHVYWYRQLPEEGLKFMVYLQKENIIDESGMPKERFSAEFPKEGPSILRIQQVVRGDSAAYFCASSPTGSLSYEQYFGPGTRLTVT.

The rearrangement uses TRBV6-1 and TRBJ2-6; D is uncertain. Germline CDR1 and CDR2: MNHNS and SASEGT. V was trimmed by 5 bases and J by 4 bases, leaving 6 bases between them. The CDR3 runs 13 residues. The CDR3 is CASSLPGANVLTF. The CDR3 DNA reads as TGTGCCAGCAGTCTCCCCGGGGCCAACGTCCTGACTTTC.

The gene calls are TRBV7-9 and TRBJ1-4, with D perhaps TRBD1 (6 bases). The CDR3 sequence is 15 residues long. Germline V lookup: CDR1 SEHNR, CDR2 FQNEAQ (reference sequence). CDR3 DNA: TGTGGGACCGGCGGCGGGGGCAATTCTAATGAAAAACTGTTTTTT. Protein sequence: CGTGGGGNSNEKLFF.

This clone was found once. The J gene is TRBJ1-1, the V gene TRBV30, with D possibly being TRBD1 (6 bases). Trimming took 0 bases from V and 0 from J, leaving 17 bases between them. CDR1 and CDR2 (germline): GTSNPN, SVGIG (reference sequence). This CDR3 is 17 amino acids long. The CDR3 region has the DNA TGTGCCTGGAGTGTAAGGGGGGGCCGAGGAATGAACACTGAAGCTTTCTTT. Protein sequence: CAWSVRGGRGMNTEAFF.

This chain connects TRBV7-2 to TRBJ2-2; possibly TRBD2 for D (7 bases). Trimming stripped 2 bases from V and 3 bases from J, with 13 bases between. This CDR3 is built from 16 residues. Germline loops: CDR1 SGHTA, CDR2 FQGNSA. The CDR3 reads CASSLRRGRHTGELFF. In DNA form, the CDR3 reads TGTGCCAGCAGCTTAAGGCGGGGGCGGCACACCGGGGAGCTGTTTTTT. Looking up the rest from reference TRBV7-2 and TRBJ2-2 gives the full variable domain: GAGVSQSPSNKVTEKGKDVELRCDPISGHTALYWYRQSLGQGLEFLIYFQGNSAPDKSGLPSDRFSAERTGGSVSTLTIQRTQQEDSAVYLCASSLRRGRHTGELFFGEGSRLTVL.

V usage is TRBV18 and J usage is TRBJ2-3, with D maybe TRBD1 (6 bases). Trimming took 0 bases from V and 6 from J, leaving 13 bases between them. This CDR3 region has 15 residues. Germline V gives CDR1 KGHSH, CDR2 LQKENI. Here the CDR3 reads CASSPPSTGSDTQYF. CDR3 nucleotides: TGTGCCAGCTCACCACCGTCAACAGGGAGCGATACGCAGTATTTT.

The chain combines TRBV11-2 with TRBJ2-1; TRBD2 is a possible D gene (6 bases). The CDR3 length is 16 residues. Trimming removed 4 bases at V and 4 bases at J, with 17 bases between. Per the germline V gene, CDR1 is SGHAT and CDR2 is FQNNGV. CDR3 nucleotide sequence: TGTGCCAGCAGCTCTGTTTGGGCTAGCGCTTACAATGAGCAGTTCTTC. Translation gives CASSSVWASAYNEQFF.

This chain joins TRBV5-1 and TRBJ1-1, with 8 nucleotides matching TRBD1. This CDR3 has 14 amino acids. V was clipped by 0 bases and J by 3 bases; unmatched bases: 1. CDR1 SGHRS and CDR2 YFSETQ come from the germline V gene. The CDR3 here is CASSLVGQDTEAFF. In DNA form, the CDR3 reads TGCGCCAGCAGCTTGGTGGGACAGGACACTGAAGCTTTCTTT.

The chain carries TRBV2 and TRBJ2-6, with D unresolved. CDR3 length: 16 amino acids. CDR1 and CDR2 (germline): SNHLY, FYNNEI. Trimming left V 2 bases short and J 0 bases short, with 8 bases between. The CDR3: CASSESPISGANVLTF. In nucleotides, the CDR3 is TGTGCCAGCAGTGAAAGCCCTATCTCTGGGGCCAACGTCCTGACTTTC.

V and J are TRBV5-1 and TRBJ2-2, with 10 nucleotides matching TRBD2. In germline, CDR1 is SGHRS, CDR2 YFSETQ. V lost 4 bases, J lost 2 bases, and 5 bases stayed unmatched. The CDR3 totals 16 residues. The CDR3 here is CASSIRTSGNTGELFF. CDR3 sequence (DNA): TGCGCCAGCAGCATCCGGACTAGCGGAAACACCGGGGAGCTGTTTTTT.

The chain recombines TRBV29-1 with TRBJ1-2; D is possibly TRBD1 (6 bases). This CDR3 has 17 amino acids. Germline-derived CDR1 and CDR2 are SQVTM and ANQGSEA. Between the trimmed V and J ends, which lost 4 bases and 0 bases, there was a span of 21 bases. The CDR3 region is CSVAGKGRGRSNYGYTF. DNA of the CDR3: TGCAGCGTTGCAGGGAAGGGCAGGGGAAGATCTAACTATGGCTACACCTTC.

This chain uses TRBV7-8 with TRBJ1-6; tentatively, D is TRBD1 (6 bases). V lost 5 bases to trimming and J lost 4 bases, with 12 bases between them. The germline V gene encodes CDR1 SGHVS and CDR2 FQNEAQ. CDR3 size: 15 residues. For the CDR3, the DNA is TGTGCCAGCAGCGCCCGGGACAAGTATAATTCACCCCTCCACTTT. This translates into CASSARDKYNSPLHF.

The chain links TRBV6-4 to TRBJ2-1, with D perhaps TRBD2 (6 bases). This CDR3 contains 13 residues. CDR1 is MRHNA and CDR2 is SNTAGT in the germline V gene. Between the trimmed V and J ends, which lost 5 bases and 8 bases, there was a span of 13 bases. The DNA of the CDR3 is TGTGCCAGCAGTAAGGGAGGAAGGGATGAGCAGTTCTTC. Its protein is CASSKGGRDEQFF.

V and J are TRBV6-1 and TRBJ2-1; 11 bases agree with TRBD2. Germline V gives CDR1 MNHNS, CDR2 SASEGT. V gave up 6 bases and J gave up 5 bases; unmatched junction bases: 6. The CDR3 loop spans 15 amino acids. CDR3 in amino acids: CASRNSGGANNEQFF. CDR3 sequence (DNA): TGTGCCAGCAGGAATAGCGGGGGGGCGAACAATGAGCAGTTCTTC.

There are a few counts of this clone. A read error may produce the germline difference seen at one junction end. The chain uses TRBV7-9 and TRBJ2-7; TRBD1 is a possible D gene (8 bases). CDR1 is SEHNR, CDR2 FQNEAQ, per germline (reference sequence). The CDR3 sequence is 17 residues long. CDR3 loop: CSSSFEGGQGASYEQYF. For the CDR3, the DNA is TGTTCCAGCAGCTTCGAGGGGGGGCAGGGGGCTTCCTACGAGCAGTACTTC.

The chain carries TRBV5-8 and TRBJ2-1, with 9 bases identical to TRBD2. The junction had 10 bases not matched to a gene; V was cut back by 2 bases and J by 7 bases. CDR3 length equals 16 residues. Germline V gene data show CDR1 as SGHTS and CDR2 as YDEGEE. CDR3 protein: CASSLYSGRFENEQFF. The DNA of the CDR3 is TGTGCCAGCAGCTTATACAGCGGGAGGTTCGAGAATGAGCAGTTCTTC.

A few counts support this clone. This chain's CDR3 is CASSLKGGGELFF. The CDR3 DNA reads TGTGCCAGCAGTCTAAAGGGAGGCGGGGAGCTGTTTTTT. The chain links TRBV6-1 to TRBJ2-2, with TRBD2 as a possible D gene (6 bases). In germline, CDR1 is MNHNS, CDR2 SASEGT. V gave up 5 bases and J gave up 7 bases, with 11 bases separating them. The CDR3 contains 13 residues.

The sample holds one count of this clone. The CDR3, as DNA: TGCGCCAGCGGGGACAGTTACGAGCAGTACTTC. This codes for CASGDSYEQYF. The chain recombines TRBV5-1 with TRBJ2-5; TRBD1 agrees at 7 bases. Judging by the DNA end, TRBJ2-7 fits better; the J call may be wrong. Germline-derived CDR1 and CDR2 are SGHRS and YFSETQ. The CDR3 runs 11 residues.

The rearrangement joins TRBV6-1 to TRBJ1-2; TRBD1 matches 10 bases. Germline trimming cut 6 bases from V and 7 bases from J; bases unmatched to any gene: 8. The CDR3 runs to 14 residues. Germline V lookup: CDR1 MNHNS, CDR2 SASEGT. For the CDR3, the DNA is TGTGCCAGCAGCTACGGGACAGGGGATAGTGGCTACACCTTC. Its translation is CASSYGTGDSGYTF.

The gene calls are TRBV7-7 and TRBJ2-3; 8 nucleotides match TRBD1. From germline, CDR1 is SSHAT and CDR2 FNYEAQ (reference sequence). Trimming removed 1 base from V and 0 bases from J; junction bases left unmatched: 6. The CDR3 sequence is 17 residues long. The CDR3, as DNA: TGTGCCAGCAGCTTAGGGACAGGGTTTTCTAGCACAGATACGCAGTATTTT. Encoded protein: CASSLGTGFSSTDTQYF.

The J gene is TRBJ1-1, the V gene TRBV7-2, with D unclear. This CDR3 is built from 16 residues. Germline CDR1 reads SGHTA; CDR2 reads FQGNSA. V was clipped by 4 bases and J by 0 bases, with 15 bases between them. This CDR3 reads CASSYASTGMNTEAFF. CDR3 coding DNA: TGTGCCAGCAGCTACGCATCGACGGGGATGAACACTGAAGCTTTCTTT.

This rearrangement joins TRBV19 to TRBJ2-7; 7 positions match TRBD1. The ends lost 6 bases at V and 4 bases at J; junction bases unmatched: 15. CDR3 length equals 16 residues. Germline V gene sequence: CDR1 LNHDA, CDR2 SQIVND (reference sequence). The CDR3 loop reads CASSADFDRVLYEQYF. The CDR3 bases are TGTGCCAGTAGCGCGGACTTCGACAGGGTTTTATACGAGCAGTACTTC.

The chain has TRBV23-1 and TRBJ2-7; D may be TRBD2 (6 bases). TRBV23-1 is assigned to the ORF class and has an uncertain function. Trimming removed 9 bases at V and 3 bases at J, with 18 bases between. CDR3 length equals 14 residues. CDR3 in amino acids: CASRGCPLLYEQYF. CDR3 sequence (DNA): TGCGCCAGTCGGGGGTGCCCCCTACTCTACGAGCAGTACTTC.

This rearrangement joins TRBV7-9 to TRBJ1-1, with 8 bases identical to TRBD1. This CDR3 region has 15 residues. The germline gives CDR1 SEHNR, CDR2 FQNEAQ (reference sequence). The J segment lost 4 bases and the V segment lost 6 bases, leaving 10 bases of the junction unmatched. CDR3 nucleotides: TGTGCCAGCAGGCCCGATGGACAGGGTATCACTGAAGCTTTCTTT. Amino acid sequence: CASRPDGQGITEAFF. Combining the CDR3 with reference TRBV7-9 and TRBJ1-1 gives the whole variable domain DTGVSQNPRHKITKRGQNVTFRCDPISEHNRLYWYRQTLGQGPEFLTYFQNEAQLEKSRLLSDRFSAERPKGSFSTLEIQRTEQGDSAMYLCASRPDGQGITEAFFGQGTRLTVV.